A single sample is the source of the 9 T cell receptor beta chains below, sequenced in a study of Ad26.COV2.S vaccination and SARS-CoV-2 variants. Generated by immunoSEQ multiplex PCR, the TCRdb table keeps only in-frame clones and is missing some. The table includes over 300,000 clones, around four fifths detected once. Treatment reported: 19 received Ad26.COV2.S at low or high dose, single or two shots; a few received placebo; per-sample allocation not given. Samples came from day 63 after the first vaccine or placebo injection. The specimen was peripheral blood, collected in a trial of Ad26.COV2.S vaccine versus placebo. These receptors all come from a person between 18 and 65 years old who received the Ad26.COV2.S COVID-19 vaccine or a placebo.

The rearrangement links TRBV5-1 to TRBJ1-2; tentatively, D is TRBD1 (5 bases). Germline CDR1 is SGHRS and CDR2 is YFSETQ. The CDR3 totals 14 residues. Trimming took off 0 bases at V and 8 bases at J, with 14 bases between the two ends. Here the CDR3 reads CASSLGRGPRGYTF. The CDR3 DNA follows: TGCGCCAGCAGCTTGGGGCGGGGACCGAGAGGCTACACCTTC.

The chain recombines TRBV6-5 with TRBJ1-1, with TRBD1 matching 7 bases. J gave up 0 bases and V 7 bases, and 8 bases lay outside the gene matches. The germline CDR1 and CDR2 sequences are MNHEY and SVGAGI. The CDR3 has 15 amino acids. The CDR3 DNA is TGTGCCAGCACCCGCCGCAGGGGGTTGAACACTGAAGCTTTCTTT. Translated: CASTRRRGLNTEAFF.

CDR3 sequence (DNA): TGCGCCAGCAGCCACCTCGACAGAGTAACCGGGGAGCTGTTTTTT. It specifies CASSHLDRVTGELFF. This chain links TRBV4-1 with TRBJ2-2; TRBD1 is a possible D gene (5 bases). Looked up from germline, CDR1 is MGHRA and CDR2 is YSYEKL. V shed 3 bases and J shed 5 bases, with 13 bases lying between them. This CDR3 is built from 15 residues.

The chain employs TRBV7-3 and TRBJ1-2, with a weak D call TRBD1 (5 bases). Germline loops: CDR1 SGHTA, CDR2 FQGTGA. The CDR3 contains 14 residues. The ends were cut back, 4 bases at V and 8 bases at J, with 17 bases in the middle. DNA of the CDR3: TGTGCCAGCAGCTCTCAGGGTGGCCTGGACGGCTACACCTTC. Its translation is CASSSQGGLDGYTF.

This clone came up once. The chain employs TRBV28 and TRBJ2-3; D is perhaps TRBD1 (5 bases). The CDR3 totals 16 residues. Trimming pared 2 bases from V and 5 bases from J, leaving 17 bases between. From germline, CDR1 is MDHEN and CDR2 SYDVKM. CDR3 sequence: CASSLGPPRAGDTQYF. The CDR3 nucleotides are TGTGCCAGCAGTTTAGGACCCCCCAGGGCCGGAGATACGCAGTATTTT.

The V call is TRBV19, the J call TRBJ2-7, with D perhaps TRBD2 (6 bases). V was shortened by 6 bases and J by 4 bases, with 19 bases between the two germline ends. In germline, CDR1 is LNHDA, CDR2 SQIVND (reference sequence). The CDR3 spans 15 residues. This chain's CDR3 is CASSPLGGNRYEQYF. The CDR3 nucleotides read TGTGCCAGTAGCCCCCTGGGGGGAAATAGGTACGAGCAGTACTTC.

The chain links TRBV5-1 to TRBJ1-2; D call uncertain. The length of the CDR3 is 13 residues. Trimming cost V 0 bases and J 6 bases, with 9 bases left between them. Germline-derived CDR1 and CDR2 are SGHRS and YFSETQ. The CDR3 loop reads CASSLAGFDGYTF. The CDR3 DNA follows: TGCGCCAGCAGCTTGGCCGGGTTCGATGGCTACACCTTC.

The genes are TRBV2 and TRBJ1-2, with D possibly matching TRBD1 (5 bases). CDR1 is SNHLY and CDR2 is FYNNEI in the germline V gene. This CDR3 is 15 amino acids long. V shed 7 bases and J shed 0 bases, with 15 bases lying between them. CDR3: CASIRDGRPNYGYTF. The CDR3 region has the DNA TGTGCCAGCATTCGGGACGGGAGACCTAACTATGGCTACACCTTC.

This clone was recorded only once. V usage is TRBV12-5 and J usage is TRBJ2-7, with D unclear. The CDR3 consists of 13 residues. CDR1 and CDR2 (germline): LGHNT, FRNRAP. V lost 2 bases and J lost 3, with 8 bases in between. For the CDR3, the DNA is TGTGCTAGTGGTTTGATCACTCTCTACGAGCAGTACTTC. Its translation is CASGLITLYEQYF.